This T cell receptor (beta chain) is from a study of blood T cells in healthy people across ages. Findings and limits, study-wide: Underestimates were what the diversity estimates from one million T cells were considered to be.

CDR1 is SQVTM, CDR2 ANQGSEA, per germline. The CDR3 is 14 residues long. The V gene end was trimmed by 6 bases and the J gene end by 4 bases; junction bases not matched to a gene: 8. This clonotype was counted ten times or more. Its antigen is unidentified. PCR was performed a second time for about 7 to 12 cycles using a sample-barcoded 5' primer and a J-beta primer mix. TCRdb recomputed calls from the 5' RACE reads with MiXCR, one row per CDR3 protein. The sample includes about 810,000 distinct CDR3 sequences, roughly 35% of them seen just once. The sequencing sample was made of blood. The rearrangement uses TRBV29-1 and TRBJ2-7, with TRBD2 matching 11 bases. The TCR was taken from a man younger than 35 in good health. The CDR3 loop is CSVLTSGAAYEQYF. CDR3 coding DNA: TGCAGCGTGCTGACTAGCGGGGCGGCTTACGAGCAGTACTTC.